The next 18 T cell receptor beta chains were all read from a single sample in a study of blood T cells in healthy people across ages. Through a sample-barcoded 5' primer and a J-beta primer mix, a second PCR was run for roughly 6 to 12 cycles. TCRdb analysed the 5' RACE reads with MiXCR anew, one entry per CDR3 protein. Of some 640,000 distinct CDR3 sequences listed, around half are singletons. The sequenced sample consisted of blood. Every receptor here comes from a woman aged 55-69 years in good health.

This rearrangement joins TRBV28 to TRBJ2-1; D is unresolved. The CDR3 totals 12 residues. Trimming left V 3 bases short and J 9 bases short, with 9 bases between. Germline V gene sequence: CDR1 MDHEN, CDR2 SYDVKM. CDR3 loop: CASSFVGFEQFF. The CDR3 DNA reads TGTGCCAGCAGTTTTGTAGGATTTGAGCAGTTCTTC.

The CDR3 sequence: CASSSSGRGGDEQFF. The CDR3 DNA sequence: TGTGCCAGCAGCTCCAGCGGGAGGGGGGGCGATGAGCAGTTCTTC. The V call is TRBV7-2, the J call TRBJ2-1; TRBD2 aligns across 10 bases. V dropped 4 bases and J dropped 8; count of bases not matched to a gene: 8. From germline, CDR1 is SGHTA and CDR2 FQGNSA. CDR3 length: 15 residues. The entire variable domain, with the rest obtained from reference TRBV7-2 and TRBJ2-1, is as follows: GAGVSQSPSNKVTEKGKDVELRCDPISGHTALYWYRQSLGQGLEFLIYFQGNSAPDKSGLPSDRFSAERTGGSVSTLTIQRTQQEDSAVYLCASSSSGRGGDEQFFGPGTRLTVL.

The V call is TRBV7-2, the J call TRBJ2-3; a weak D match, TRBD2 (6 bases). Trimming stripped 2 bases from V and 4 bases from J, with 13 bases between. From germline, CDR1 is SGHTA and CDR2 FQGNSA. The length of the CDR3 is 15 residues. The CDR3 loop reads CASSLYGGEADTQYF. CDR3 bases: TGTGCCAGCAGCTTATACGGAGGGGAGGCAGATACGCAGTATTTT.

Worth noting for this clonotype: An end of the junction differs from the germline gene, which may be a read error. The chain is built from TRBV7-2 and TRBJ2-5, with 8 bases matching TRBD2. Germline CDR1 SGHTA, CDR2 FQGNSA. This CDR3 comprises 16 residues. For the CDR3, the DNA is TGTGCCAGCAGCCCTACAAGTGGGGCGGGAGGAGAGGCCCAGTACTTC. Its translation is CASSPTSGAGGEAQYF. Supplemented by reference TRBV7-2 and TRBJ2-5, the full variable domain reads GAGVSQSPSNKVTEKGKDVELRCDPISGHTALYWYRQSLGQGLEFLIYFQGNSAPDKSGLPSDRFSAERTGGSVSTLTIQRTQQEDSAVYLCASSPTSGAGGEAQYFGPGTRLLVL.

On this clonotype itself: One end of the junction is discordant with germline, which a read error may explain. The chain is built from TRBV27 and TRBJ2-1, with 10 bases that match TRBD1. Germline lookup yields CDR1 MNHEY and CDR2 SMNVEV (reference sequence). The CDR3 totals 14 residues. The CDR3 coding sequence is TGTACCAGCAGTTGGGACAGGGGTACCGGTGAGCAGTTCTTC. It is translated as CTSSWDRGTGEQFF.

The chain employs TRBV10-3 and TRBJ2-7, with D unclear. The CDR3 covers 13 residues. With 0 bases removed from V and 7 bases from J, the gap between germline ends came to 10 bases. Per germline, CDR1 ENHRY and CDR2 SYGVKD. CDR3 nucleotides: TGTGCCATCAGTGAGTCCCAATGGGATGAGCAGTACTTC. Protein sequence: CAISESQWDEQYF.

The gene calls are TRBV12-3 or TRBV12-4 and TRBJ2-3; the match to TRBD2 covers 10 bases. V lost 7 bases and J lost 2; bases outside the gene matches: 6. This CDR3 is 15 amino acids long. The CDR3 DNA sequence: TGTGCCAGCACTCAACTAGCGGGGATCACAGATACGCAGTATTTT. Translated: CASTQLAGITDTQYF.

CDR3 residues: CASSYSLRSSYNSPLHF. CDR3 DNA: TGTGCCAGCAGCTACAGCCTTAGGAGCTCCTATAATTCACCCCTCCACTTT. The chain joins TRBV27 to TRBJ1-6; D remains unclear. The CDR3 has 17 amino acids. Germline lookup yields CDR1 MNHEY and CDR2 SMNVEV (reference sequence). V lost 6 bases and J lost 0, with 15 bases in between.

This clonotype appeared a few times. The chain recombines TRBV7-2 with TRBJ2-3; tentative D call: TRBD1 (5 bases). Germline loops: CDR1 SGHTA, CDR2 FQGNSA. The ends were cut back, 4 bases at V and 6 bases at J, with 11 bases in the middle. The CDR3 covers 13 residues. The CDR3 loop is CASSYKWGDTQYF. The CDR3 DNA is TGTGCCAGCAGCTACAAGTGGGGCGATACGCAGTATTTT.

V gene TRBV3-1 combines with J gene TRBJ2-1; the D is unclear. With 0 bases removed from V and 9 bases from J, the gap between germline ends came to 15 bases. CDR3 length equals 15 residues. Germline V gene lookup returns CDR1 LGHDT and CDR2 YNNKEL (reference sequence). CDR3 nucleotides: TGTGCCAGCAGCCAAGATCCCGGCCCTAGGGCTGAGCAGTTCTTC. Translating it yields CASSQDPGPRAEQFF.

Only a few counts were recorded for this clonotype. The chain uses TRBV7-2 and TRBJ2-3; 7 bases map to TRBD2. V was clipped by 5 bases and J by 5 bases; unmatched bases: 4. CDR1 is SGHTA and CDR2 is FQGNSA in the germline V gene. This CDR3 is 13 amino acids long. CDR3 sequence reads: CASSREALDTQYF. CDR3 bases: TGTGCCAGCAGCCGGGAGGCACTAGATACGCAGTATTTT.

The chain is built from TRBV6-1 and TRBJ1-4; unclear D gene. Germline loops: CDR1 MNHNS, CDR2 SASEGT. V was clipped by 7 bases and J by 8 bases, with 17 bases between them. This CDR3 spans 14 amino acids. CDR3 protein: CASTSTGIGEKLFF. CDR3 in DNA: TGTGCCAGCACCTCAACGGGCATAGGAGAAAAACTGTTTTTT.

The chain links TRBV28 to TRBJ1-4; TRBD1 aligns across 9 bases. V lost 5 bases, J lost 7 bases, and 8 bases stayed unmatched. Germline CDR1 and CDR2: MDHEN and SYDVKM. This CDR3 has 15 residues. The CDR3: CASSTPTGGVEKLFF. The CDR3 nucleotides are TGTGCCAGCAGTACACCCACAGGGGGCGTTGAAAAACTGTTTTTT.

A few counts support this clonotype. The chain couples TRBV7-3 to TRBJ2-7; TRBD2 is a possible D gene (6 bases). Germline assignment: CDR1 SGHTA and CDR2 FQGTGA. The CDR3 totals 14 residues. The V end was cut by 7 bases, the J end by 5 bases, with 18 bases between. The CDR3: CASKGTPQSHEQYF. As DNA, the CDR3 is TGTGCCAGCAAGGGGACTCCCCAGAGTCACGAGCAGTACTTC. Full variable domain (rest looked up from reference TRBV7-3 and TRBJ2-7): GAGVSQTPSNKVTEKGKYVELRCDPISGHTALYWYRQSLGQGPEFLIYFQGTGAADDSGLPNDRFFAVRPEGSVSTLKIQRTERGDSAVYLCASKGTPQSHEQYFGPGTRLTVT.

In this sample, this clonotype turned up a few times. V is TRBV5-1 and J is TRBJ2-5, with D perhaps TRBD2 (6 bases). Between the trimmed V and J ends, which lost 3 bases and 5 bases, there was a span of 17 bases. Germline V gene lookup returns CDR1 SGHRS and CDR2 YFSETQ. The CDR3 is 15 amino acids. The CDR3 coding sequence is TGCGCCAGCAGCTGGGCCGGGACTCCTGGGGAGACCCAGTACTTC. The encoded protein is CASSWAGTPGETQYF.

The gene calls are TRBV6-1 and TRBJ2-1, with D tentatively TRBD1 or TRBD2 (5 bases each). Between the trimmed V and J ends, which lost 7 bases and 3 bases, there was a span of 25 bases. This CDR3 region has 18 residues. Germline V lookup: CDR1 MNHNS, CDR2 SASEGT. The CDR3 nucleotides read TGTGCCAGCAACGACCCGGCCGAACGGGGACCCCTCTACAATGAGCAGTTCTTC. Translated, it gives CASNDPAERGPLYNEQFF.

The chain combines TRBV2 with TRBJ2-1; 13 bases agree with TRBD2. The CDR3 sequence is 16 residues long. Germline V gene data show CDR1 as SNHLY and CDR2 as FYNNEI. After removal of 6 bases from V and 8 bases from J, the junction contained 10 bases not matched to a gene. In DNA form, the CDR3 reads TGTGCCAGCAGCGCCCCCACTAGCGGGAGGGTCGATGAGCAGTTCTTC. Amino acid sequence: CASSAPTSGRVDEQFF.

J is TRBJ2-3 and V is TRBV27; D is unresolved. Germline V gene data show CDR1 as MNHEY and CDR2 as SMNVEV (reference sequence). V lost 7 bases and J lost 0, with 29 bases in between. This CDR3 comprises 20 residues. The CDR3 is CASTIRARANTPPSTDTQYF. DNA of the CDR3: TGTGCCAGCACCATTCGCGCACGGGCAAATACGCCTCCTAGCACAGATACGCAGTATTTT.